The text below deals with one T cell receptor beta chain. This sample is drawn from a study of blood T cell repertoires in COVID-19. Study overall: The United States, Italy and Spain were the sources of the acute and convalescent COVID-19 samples. PBMCs, B-cell-depleted T cells, or T cells were the source of the cDNA or gDNA that made up the material.

V gave up 4 bases and J gave up 10 bases, with 13 bases separating them. The CDR3 spans 13 residues. CDR1 and CDR2 from the germline V gene are KGHDR and SFDVKD. Per the study methods: Reference gene primer amplification gave nucleated cell count estimates. Assay: immunoSEQ multiplex PCR; the TCRdb copy retains only in-frame clones and omits some. Clonal size and the V and J genes are those of that table, whereas D and trimming came from the DNA. The sample includes approximately 110,000 clones, around 85% of them seen just once. The sequencing sample was made of peripheral blood. The rearrangement joins TRBV24-1 to TRBJ2-1; maybe TRBD1 (6 bases). The receptor was isolated from a human donor in a cohort sampled during active COVID-19. This CDR3 reads CATSDSYREEQFF. CDR3 nucleotides: TGTGCCACCAGTGACTCCTACAGGGAGGAGCAGTTCTTC.